This T cell receptor (beta chain) stems from a study of technical replicates of blood from four donors. Libraries were prepared by immunoSEQ multiplex PCR; TCRdb keeps only in-frame clonotypes and omits some of them. The sample consists of under 90,000 clones, roughly 93% of them appearing once. Per germline, CDR1 LNHNV and CDR2 YYDKDF (reference sequence). V was clipped by 2 bases and J by 7 bases; unmatched bases: 14. CDR3 length equals 16 residues. The TCR was taken from a human donor in good health. The sample taken for sequencing was T cells isolated from PBMCs. V gene TRBV15 combines with J gene TRBJ2-7, with TRBD2 identical over 7 bases. CDR3 bases: TGTGCCACCAGCAGAACGGGCCTAGGGACCGGGGGGGAGCAGTACTTC. The encoded protein is CATSRTGLGTGGEQYF.